This T cell receptor beta chain was recorded in a study of T cell changes during pregnancy in multiple sclerosis. TCRdb's table, derived via immunoSEQ multiplex PCR, lists solely in-frame clones and lacks some. The data contain some 9,100 clones, about 87% of them singletons. J gave up 4 bases and V 9 bases, and 5 bases lay outside the gene matches. This CDR3 spans 14 amino acids. The germline CDR1 and CDR2 sequences are LNHDA and SQIVND (reference sequence). The clonotype was recovered from a female donor in good health, enrolled as a control in a pregnancy study. This sample comprised CD8+ T cells from peripheral blood mononuclear cells, obtained in the first trimester of pregnancy. This chain links TRBV19 with TRBJ2-1; 11 nucleotides align to TRBD2. CDR3 bases: TGTGCCAGCTCTTCTAGCGGGGGGTACAATGAGCAGTTCTTC. Residues: CASSSSGGYNEQFF.